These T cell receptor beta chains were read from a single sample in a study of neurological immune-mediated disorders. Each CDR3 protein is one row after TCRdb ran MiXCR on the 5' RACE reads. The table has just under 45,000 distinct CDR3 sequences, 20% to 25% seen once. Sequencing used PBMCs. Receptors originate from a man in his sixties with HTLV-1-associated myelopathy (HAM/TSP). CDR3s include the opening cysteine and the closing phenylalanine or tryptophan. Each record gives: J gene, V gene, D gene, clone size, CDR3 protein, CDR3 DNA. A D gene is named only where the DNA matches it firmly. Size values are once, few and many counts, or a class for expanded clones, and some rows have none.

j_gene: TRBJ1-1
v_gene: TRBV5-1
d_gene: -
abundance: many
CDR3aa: CASSLEPQGGTEAFF
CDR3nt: TGCGCCAGCAGCTTGGAACCCCAGGGTGGCACTGAAGCTTTCTTT

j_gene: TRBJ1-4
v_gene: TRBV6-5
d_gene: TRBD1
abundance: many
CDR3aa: CASSPTGNEKLFF
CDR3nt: TGTGCCAGCAGCCCGACAGGGAATGAAAAACTGTTTTTT

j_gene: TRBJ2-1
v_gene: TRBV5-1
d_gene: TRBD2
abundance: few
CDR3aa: CASSLPIAGYNEQFF
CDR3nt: TGCGCCAGCAGCCTTCCAATAGCGGGCTACAATGAGCAGTTCTTC

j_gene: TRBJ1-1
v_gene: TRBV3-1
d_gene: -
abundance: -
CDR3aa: CASSQVAGNTEAFF
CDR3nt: TGTGCCAGCAGCCAAGTTGCGGGGAACACTGAAGCTTTCTTT

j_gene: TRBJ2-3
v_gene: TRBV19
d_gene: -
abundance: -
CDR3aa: CASSIWGDTQYF
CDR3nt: TGTGCCAGTAGTATATGGGGAGATACGCAGTATTTT

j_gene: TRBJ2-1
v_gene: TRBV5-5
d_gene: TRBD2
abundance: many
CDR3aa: CASSLSVAGAHEQFF
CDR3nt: TGTGCCAGCAGCTTGAGCGTAGCGGGAGCCCATGAGCAGTTCTTC

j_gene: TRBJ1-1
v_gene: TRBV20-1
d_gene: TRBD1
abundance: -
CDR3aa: CSGLRGRDEAFF
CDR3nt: TGCAGTGGCCTGAGGGGGCGGGATGAAGCTTTCTTT

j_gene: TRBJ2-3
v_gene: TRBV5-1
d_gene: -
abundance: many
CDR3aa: CASGGLYSDTQYF
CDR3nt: TGCGCCAGCGGGGGGCTATACTCGGATACGCAGTATTTT

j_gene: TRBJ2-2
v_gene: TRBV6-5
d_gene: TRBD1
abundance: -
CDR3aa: CASNRAGGTGELFF
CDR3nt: TGTGCCAGCAATAGGGCAGGGGGAACCGGGGAGCTGTTTTTT

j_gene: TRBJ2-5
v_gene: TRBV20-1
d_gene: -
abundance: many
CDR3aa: CSAPDGMAAQYF
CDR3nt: TGCAGTGCTCCGGACGGCATGGCGGCCCAGTACTTC

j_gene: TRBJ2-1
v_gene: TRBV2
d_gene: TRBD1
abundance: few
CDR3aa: CASRGQGIYNEQFF
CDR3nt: TGTGCCAGCAGAGGACAGGGGATATACAATGAGCAGTTCTTC

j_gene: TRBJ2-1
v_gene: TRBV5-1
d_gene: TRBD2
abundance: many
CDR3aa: CASSLRLAGYNEQFF
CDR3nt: TGCGCCAGCAGTCTCCGGCTAGCGGGATACAATGAGCAGTTCTTC

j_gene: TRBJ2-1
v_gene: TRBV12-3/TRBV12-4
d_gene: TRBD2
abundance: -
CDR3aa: CAGSPGLAGGGEQFF
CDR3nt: TGTGCCGGCAGCCCTGGACTAGCGGGTGGGGGTGAGCAGTTCTTC

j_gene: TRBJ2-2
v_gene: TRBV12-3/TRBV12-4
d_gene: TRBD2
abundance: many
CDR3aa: CASSSSPGLGSSGRNTGELFF
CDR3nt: TGTGCCAGCAGTTCCAGTCCCGGACTAGGGTCTAGCGGGAGGAACACCGGGGAGCTGTTTTTT

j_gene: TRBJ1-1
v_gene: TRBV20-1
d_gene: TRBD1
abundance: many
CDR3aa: CSARDEKGASEAFF
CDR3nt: TGCAGTGCTAGAGATGAGAAGGGGGCAAGTGAGGCTTTCTTT

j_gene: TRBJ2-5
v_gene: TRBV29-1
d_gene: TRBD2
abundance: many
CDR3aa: CSVRLAGGPETQYF
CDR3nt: TGCAGCGTCCGTCTAGCGGGAGGGCCGGAGACCCAGTACTTC

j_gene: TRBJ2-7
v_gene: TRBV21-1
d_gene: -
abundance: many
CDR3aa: CASSKVRGYEQYF
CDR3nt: TGTGCCAGCAGCAAAGTCAGGGGATACGAGCAGTACTTC

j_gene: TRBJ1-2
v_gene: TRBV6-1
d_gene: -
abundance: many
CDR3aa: CASNQNEGFYGYTF
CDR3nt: TGTGCCAGCAATCAAAACGAGGGGTTCTATGGCTACACCTTC

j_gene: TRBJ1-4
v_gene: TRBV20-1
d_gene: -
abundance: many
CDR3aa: CSARDAGSLATNEKLFF
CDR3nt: TGCAGTGCTAGAGATGCGGGCAGCCTCGCAACTAATGAAAAACTGTTTTTT

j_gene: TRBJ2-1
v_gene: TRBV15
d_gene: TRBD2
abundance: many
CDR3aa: CATSTYRGGNEQFF
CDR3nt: TGTGCCACCAGTACTTACCGCGGGGGCAATGAGCAGTTCTTC

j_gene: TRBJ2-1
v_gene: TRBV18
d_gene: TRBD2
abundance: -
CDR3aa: CASSPQLAGELNEQFF
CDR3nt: TGTGCCAGCTCACCACAACTAGCGGGAGAGCTCAATGAGCAGTTCTTC

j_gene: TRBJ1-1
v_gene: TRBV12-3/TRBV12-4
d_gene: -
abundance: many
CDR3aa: CASSPRGAGIPEAFF
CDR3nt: TGTGCCAGCAGTCCGCGGGGGGCGGGGATTCCTGAAGCTTTCTTT

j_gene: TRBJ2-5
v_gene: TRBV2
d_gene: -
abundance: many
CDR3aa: CASSEAGRLTQYF
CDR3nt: TGTGCCAGCAGTGAAGCGGGGCGGTTGACCCAGTACTTC

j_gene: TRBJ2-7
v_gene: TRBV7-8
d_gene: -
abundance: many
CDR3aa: CASSSDRGARQYF
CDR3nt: TGTGCCAGCAGCTCCGACCGGGGGGCGAGGCAGTACTTC

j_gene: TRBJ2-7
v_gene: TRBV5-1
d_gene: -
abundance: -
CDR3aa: CASSPQGLPYEQYF
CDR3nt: TGCGCCAGCAGCCCCCAGGGACTTCCCTACGAGCAGTACTTC

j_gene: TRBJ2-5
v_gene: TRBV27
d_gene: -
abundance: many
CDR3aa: CASSSSVGETQYF
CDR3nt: TGTGCCAGCAGTTCCTCAGTGGGAGAGACCCAGTACTTC

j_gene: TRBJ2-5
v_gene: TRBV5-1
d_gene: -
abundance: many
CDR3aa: CASSSDRPLETQYF
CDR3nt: TGCGCCAGCAGCTCCGACAGACCCTTGGAGACCCAGTACTTC

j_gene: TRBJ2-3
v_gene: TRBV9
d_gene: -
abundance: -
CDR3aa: CASSVGGRSSDTQYF
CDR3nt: TGTGCCAGCAGCGTAGGTGGGAGAAGCTCAGATACGCAGTATTTT

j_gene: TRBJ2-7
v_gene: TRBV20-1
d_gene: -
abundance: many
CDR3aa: CSASPGQTRTHEQYF
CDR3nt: TGCAGTGCTAGCCCAGGACAGACACGAACTCACGAGCAGTACTTC

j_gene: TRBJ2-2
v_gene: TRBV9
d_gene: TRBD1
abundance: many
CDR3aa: CASSVKGALNTGELFF
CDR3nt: TGTGCCAGCAGCGTAAAGGGGGCCTTGAACACCGGGGAGCTGTTTTTT

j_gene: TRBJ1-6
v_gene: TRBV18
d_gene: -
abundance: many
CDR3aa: CASSPVVPGSGSPLHF
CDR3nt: TGTGCCAGCTCACCAGTAGTTCCGGGTAGTGGCTCACCCCTCCACTTT

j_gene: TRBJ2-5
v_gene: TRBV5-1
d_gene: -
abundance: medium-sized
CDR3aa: CASSLAGETQYF
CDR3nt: TGCGCCAGCAGCTTGGCGGGTGAGACCCAGTACTTC

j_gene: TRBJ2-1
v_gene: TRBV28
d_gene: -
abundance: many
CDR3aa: CASSSRGSSSYNEQFF
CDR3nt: TGTGCCAGCAGCTCGAGGGGCTCCTCATCCTACAATGAGCAGTTCTTC

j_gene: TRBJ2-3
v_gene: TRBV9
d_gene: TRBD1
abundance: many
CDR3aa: CASSVGTVGTDTQYF
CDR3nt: TGTGCCAGCAGCGTCGGGACAGTTGGTACAGATACGCAGTATTTT

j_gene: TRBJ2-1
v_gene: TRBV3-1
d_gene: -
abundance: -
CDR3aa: CASSQVLLGNNEQFF
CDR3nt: TGTGCCAGCAGCCAAGTCCTCCTCGGGAACAATGAGCAGTTCTTC

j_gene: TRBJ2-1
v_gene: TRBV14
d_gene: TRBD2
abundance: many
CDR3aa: CASSPGGLAGGYDTYNEQFF
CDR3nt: TGTGCCAGCAGCCCCGGAGGGCTAGCGGGAGGCTACGATACCTACAATGAGCAGTTCTTC

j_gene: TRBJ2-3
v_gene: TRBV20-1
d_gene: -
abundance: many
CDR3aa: CSARFPDTQYF
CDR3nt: TGCAGTGCTAGGTTTCCAGATACGCAGTATTTT

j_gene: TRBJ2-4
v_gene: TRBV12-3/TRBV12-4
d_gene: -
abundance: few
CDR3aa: CASSLSRSWTKKIQYF
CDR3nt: TGTGCCAGCAGTTTGTCCCGGAGCTGGACCAAAAAAATTCAGTACTTC

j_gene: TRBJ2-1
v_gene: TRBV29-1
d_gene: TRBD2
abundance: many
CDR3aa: CSVEYGTSAYNEQFF
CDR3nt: TGCAGCGTTGAATACGGGACTAGCGCATACAATGAGCAGTTCTTC